This passage covers 30 T cell receptor beta chains from one sample sequenced in a study of beta chain features in type 1 diabetes. Study-wide findings and caveats: In every one of the four CD4+ subsets, TCRB CDR3s were moderately but significantly shorter in Type 1 diabetes patients.

Antigens of these TCRs are unknown. Isolated RNA was reverse transcribed in full, so expressed TCRB transcripts were sequenced. Some clones are missing from TCRdb's copy, which holds only in-frame ones; the method was immunoSEQ multiplex PCR. The data show some 160,000 clones, about 10% seen once. Source material: central memory CD4+ T cells from blood. The receptors come from a woman aged 25 to 39 with type 1 diabetes.

The gene calls are TRBV4-1 and TRBJ1-5; D remains ambiguous. The germline V and J ends were trimmed by 0 bases and 9 bases, with 9 bases remaining between them. CDR1 is MGHRA, CDR2 YSYEKL, per germline. There are 13 residues in the CDR3. CDR3 DNA sequence: TGCGCCAGCAGCCAAGACCTTAAGCTGCCCCAGCATTTT. This encodes CASSQDLKLPQHF.

V gene TRBV29-1 combines with J gene TRBJ2-5; weak D call: TRBD1 (5 bases). V was shortened by 4 bases and J by 4 bases, with 16 bases between the two germline ends. Per germline, CDR1 SQVTM and CDR2 ANQGSEA. This CDR3 is built from 14 residues. The CDR3 bases are TGCAGCGTTGTCGAGCACAGGCAGGGAGAGACCCAGTACTTC. Protein sequence: CSVVEHRQGETQYF.

This clone was seen more than once but under ten times. The sample carries other DNA sequences with the same CDR3. The chain couples TRBV5-6 to TRBJ2-6, with D possibly being TRBD2 (6 bases). The germline V and J ends were trimmed by 0 bases and 4 bases, with 8 bases remaining between them. In germline, CDR1 is SGHDT, CDR2 YYEEEE. The length of the CDR3 is 15 residues. The CDR3 DNA reads as TGTGCCAGCAGCTTGGGCGGGACGGGGGCCAACGTCCTGACTTTC. It encodes CASSLGGTGANVLTF.

The gene calls are TRBV7-8 and TRBJ2-7, with D possibly being TRBD2 (5 bases). Germline V CDR1 and CDR2: SGHVS, FQNEAQ. The CDR3 has 15 residues. Trimming took off 5 bases at V and 1 base at J, with 15 bases between the two ends. CDR3 protein: CASSAQRTVSYEQYF. DNA of the CDR3: TGTGCCAGCAGCGCGCAAAGGACTGTATCCTACGAGCAGTACTTC. Variable domain in full (rest from reference TRBV7-8 and TRBJ2-7): GAGVSQSPRYKVAKRGQDVALRCDPISGHVSLFWYQQALGQGPEFLTYFQNEAQLDKSGLPSDRFFAERPEGSVSTLKIQRTQQEDSAVYLCASSAQRTVSYEQYFGPGTRLTVT.

A few counts support this clone. The genes are TRBV12-5 and TRBJ2-5, with 7 bases that match TRBD2. CDR1 and CDR2 from the germline V gene are LGHNT and FRNRAP. CDR3 length: 18 amino acids. J was trimmed by 5 bases and V by 0 bases; bases with no gene match: 15. CDR3 coding DNA: TGTGCTAGTGGTTTGGTACGTGACGGGAGGCCCGCTGCCGAGACCCAGTACTTC. It yields the protein CASGLVRDGRPAAETQYF. The full variable domain, in which reference TRBV12-5 and TRBJ2-5 provide the parts outside the CDR3, is DARVTQTPRHKVTEMGQEVTMRCQPILGHNTVFWYRQTMMQGLELLAYFRNRAPLDDSGMPKDRFSAEMPDATLATLKIQPSEPRDSAVYFCASGLVRDGRPAAETQYFGPGTRLLVL.

This clone turned up a few times. J is TRBJ2-2 and V is TRBV2; the D gene is possibly TRBD2 (6 bases). This CDR3 comprises 14 residues. Germline loops: CDR1 SNHLY, CDR2 FYNNEI. Trimming took 7 bases from V and 6 from J, leaving 15 bases between them. CDR3 loop: CASMGRLAPGELFF. The CDR3 nucleotides read TGTGCCAGCATGGGGAGGCTGGCACCCGGGGAGCTGTTTTTT.

This clone was counted between two and nine times. The chain recombines TRBV18 with TRBJ1-5; weak D call: TRBD1 (6 bases). This CDR3 contains 16 residues. The ends were cut back, 0 bases at V and 3 bases at J, with 12 bases in the middle. CDR1 and CDR2 from the germline V gene are KGHSH and LQKENI. CDR3 amino acids: CASSPPGGAINQPQHF. The CDR3 DNA reads as TGTGCCAGCTCACCACCGGGGGGGGCGATCAATCAGCCCCAGCATTTT.

The CDR3 is CASSQHTSGEETQYF. Written as DNA, the CDR3 is TGTGCCAGCAGTCAACATACTAGCGGGGAAGAGACCCAGTACTTC. The chain employs TRBV2 and TRBJ2-5, with 10 bases fitting TRBD2. In germline, CDR1 is SNHLY, CDR2 FYNNEI. This CDR3 spans 15 amino acids. V trimming: 5 bases; J trimming: 3 bases; junction bases outside the gene matches: 6.

V is TRBV29-1 and J is TRBJ1-1; 7 nucleotides line up with TRBD1. The V and J ends lost 2 bases and 4 bases, in that order; junction bases with no gene match: 7. CDR3 length: 14 residues. Germline CDR1 reads SQVTM; CDR2 reads ANQGSEA. The CDR3 spells CSVERGHGGTEAFF. The CDR3, as DNA: TGCAGCGTTGAAAGGGGGCATGGGGGCACTGAAGCTTTCTTT.

This clone has more than one count but fewer than ten. This chain joins TRBV29-1 and TRBJ2-1; possible D gene TRBD2, 7 bases. Trimming left V 7 bases short and J 0 bases short, with 16 bases between. The CDR3 has 15 residues. Germline CDR1 SQVTM, CDR2 ANQGSEA. CDR3 protein: CSAEAGAGSYNEQFF. The CDR3 nucleotides read TGCAGCGCCGAGGCGGGGGCGGGCTCCTACAATGAGCAGTTCTTC.

The chain recombines TRBV28 with TRBJ2-5; 8 bases are shared with TRBD1. Germline values: CDR1 MDHEN, CDR2 SYDVKM. This CDR3 has 15 residues. V lost 2 bases, J lost 4 bases, and 6 bases stayed unmatched. The CDR3 DNA reads TGTGCCAGCAGTTTACTTACAGGGGGAGGAGAGACCCAGTACTTC. Protein sequence: CASSLLTGGGETQYF.

V is TRBV7-2 and J is TRBJ2-7, with a weak D call TRBD2 (5 bases). V was cut by 2 bases and J by 3 bases, with 11 bases left in between. Germline CDR1 and CDR2: SGHTA and FQGNSA. The CDR3 has 14 amino acids. The DNA of the CDR3 is TGTGCCAGCAGCTTACAGCGGATGGTCTACGAGCAGTACTTC. It is translated as CASSLQRMVYEQYF. The whole variable domain, filled in from reference TRBV7-2 and TRBJ2-7, reads GAGVSQSPSNKVTEKGKDVELRCDPISGHTALYWYRQSLGQGLEFLIYFQGNSAPDKSGLPSDRFSAERTGGSVSTLTIQRTQQEDSAVYLCASSLQRMVYEQYFGPGTRLTVT.

This clone was recorded a few times. This chain links TRBV11-1 with TRBJ2-1; the match to TRBD2 covers 8 bases. V lost 3 bases to trimming and J lost 8 bases; unmatched junction nucleotides: 6. The CDR3 extends over 14 amino acids. The germline V gene encodes CDR1 SGHAT and CDR2 FQDESV (reference sequence). The chain's CDR3 is CASSLILAGYEQFF. CDR3 bases: TGTGCCAGCAGCTTGATTCTAGCGGGCTATGAGCAGTTCTTC.

This clone was seen more than once but under ten times. This chain links TRBV19 with TRBJ2-2; 9 bases are a match to TRBD1. Trimming took 6 bases from V and 6 from J; bases not matched to a gene: 11. Germline loops: CDR1 LNHDA, CDR2 SQIVND (reference sequence). The CDR3 contains 16 residues. The CDR3 here is CASRLRQGEKAGELFF. CDR3 in DNA: TGTGCCAGTAGATTAAGACAGGGGGAGAAAGCCGGGGAGCTGTTTTTT.

This clone came up a few times. The gene calls are TRBV5-1 and TRBJ1-1, with D perhaps matching TRBD1 (6 bases). This CDR3 comprises 14 residues. Germline values: CDR1 SGHRS, CDR2 YFSETQ. Deletions cut 0 bases from V and 1 base from J, with 7 bases between. Written as DNA, the CDR3 is TGCGCCAGCAGCTTGGAACAGGGGAACACTGAAGCTTTCTTT. Translated: CASSLEQGNTEAFF. The full variable domain, with the rest looked up from reference TRBV5-1 and TRBJ1-1, is KAGVTQTPRYLIKTRGQQVTLSCSPISGHRSVSWYQQTPGQGLQFLFEYFSETQRNKGNFPGRFSGRQFSNSRSEMNVSTLELGDSALYLCASSLEQGNTEAFFGQGTRLTVV.

The V gene is TRBV11-2, the J gene TRBJ2-3; TRBD2 matches at 7 bases. Germline CDR1 is SGHAT and CDR2 is FQNNGV. V lost 5 bases and J lost 5; bases outside the gene matches: 7. The CDR3 consists of 14 residues. The CDR3 nucleotides are TGTGCCAGCAGCCCCGGACTAGAGGTAGATACGCAGTATTTT. It encodes CASSPGLEVDTQYF.

This clone was detected only a few times. The rearrangement links TRBV9 to TRBJ2-1; 8 bases match TRBD1. J was trimmed by 3 bases and V by 5 bases; bases with no gene match: 7. The CDR3 totals 15 residues. Germline CDR1 is SGDLS and CDR2 is YYNGEE. The CDR3 is CASSSRQGRYNEQFF. CDR3 nucleotide sequence: TGTGCCAGCAGTTCAAGACAGGGGCGCTACAATGAGCAGTTCTTC.

This clone appeared a few times. The chain has TRBV28 and TRBJ1-2; 8 bases line up with TRBD1. From germline, CDR1 is MDHEN and CDR2 SYDVKM. After removal of 2 bases from V and 8 bases from J, the junction contained 7 bases not matched to a gene. CDR3 length: 14 residues. The CDR3 is CASSLTTGGFGYTF. In nucleotides, the CDR3 is TGTGCCAGCAGTTTAACAACAGGGGGTTTCGGCTACACCTTC.

This chain uses TRBV7-9 with TRBJ1-4; 7 bases map to TRBD1. The CDR3 has 15 amino acids. The V and J ends lost 5 bases and 5 bases, in that order; junction bases with no gene match: 8. Germline values: CDR1 SEHNR, CDR2 FQNEAQ (reference sequence). This CDR3 is CASSVRQGLNEKLFF. DNA for the CDR3: TGTGCCAGCAGCGTTCGACAGGGTCTGAATGAAAAACTGTTTTTT.

This clone occurred a few times. The CDR3 is CASSVTSGSINEQFF. CDR3 nucleotides: TGTGCCAGCTCAGTTACTAGCGGGAGTATTAATGAGCAGTTCTTC. The chain carries TRBV18 and TRBJ2-1, with 11 bases lining up with TRBD2. V was pared by 5 bases and J by 7 bases, with 7 bases of the junction left unmatched. The CDR3 has 15 residues. The germline gives CDR1 KGHSH, CDR2 LQKENI.

This clone was recorded a few times. The chain employs TRBV7-8 and TRBJ2-1; 12 bases align to TRBD2. Looked up from germline, CDR1 is SGHVS and CDR2 is FQNEAQ. The ends lost 6 bases at V and 4 bases at J; junction bases unmatched: 4. The CDR3 runs 15 residues. The chain's CDR3 is CASSSTSGSYNEQFF. CDR3 DNA sequence: TGTGCCAGCAGTTCGACTAGCGGGAGTTACAATGAGCAGTTCTTC.

This chain joins TRBV30 and TRBJ2-7, with D uncertain. This CDR3 has 11 amino acids. CDR1 GTSNPN and CDR2 SVGIG come from the germline V gene (reference sequence). Trimming stripped 5 bases from V and 1 base from J, with 6 bases between. CDR3 DNA: TGTGCCTGGGCAGGTTCCTACGAGCAGTACTTC. It specifies CAWAGSYEQYF.

The V call is TRBV28, the J call TRBJ2-2; 8 nucleotides match TRBD2. V shed 7 bases, J shed 3 bases, and the junction held 4 bases outside the gene matches. The CDR3 loop spans 14 amino acids. The germline CDR1 and CDR2 sequences are MDHEN and SYDVKM. The CDR3, as DNA: TGTGCCAGCACCACGGGAGGGGACACCGGGGAGCTGTTTTTT. Its protein product is CASTTGGDTGELFF. Based on the CDR3 plus reference TRBV28 and TRBJ2-2, the full variable domain is DVKVTQSSRYLVKRTGEKVFLECVQDMDHENMFWYRQDPGLGLRLIYFSYDVKMKEKGDIPEGYSVSREKKERFSLILESASTNQTSMYLCASTTGGDTGELFFGEGSRLTVL.

The chain employs TRBV5-1 and TRBJ2-1; no reliable D call. The CDR3 extends over 15 amino acids. CDR1 is SGHRS and CDR2 is YFSETQ in the germline V gene. V lost 0 bases and J 0 bases, leaving 7 bases between the germline ends. CDR3 loop: CASSLADTSYNEQFF. CDR3 in DNA: TGCGCCAGCAGCTTGGCCGACACCTCCTACAATGAGCAGTTCTTC.

In its sample, this clone was seen a few times. This sequence joins TRBV29-1 and TRBJ1-5; D remains unclear. Germline values: CDR1 SQVTM, CDR2 ANQGSEA. The CDR3 has 13 residues. V shed 1 base and J shed 3 bases, with 7 bases lying between them. The CDR3 protein is CSVEVENNQPQHF. In DNA, the CDR3 is TGCAGCGTTGAAGTGGAGAACAATCAGCCCCAGCATTTT.

V usage is TRBV28 and J usage is TRBJ1-1; D possibly corresponds to TRBD1 (5 bases). V lost 7 bases and J lost 10, with 22 bases in between. This CDR3 contains 14 residues. Germline CDR1 reads MDHEN; CDR2 reads SYDVKM. CDR3 coding DNA: TGTGCCAGCACCCTAATGACAGTTGAAGGAATAGCTTTCTTT. It is translated as CASTLMTVEGIAFF.

The rearrangement uses TRBV7-2 and TRBJ2-7; 9 nucleotides agree with TRBD2. Germline assignment: CDR1 SGHTA and CDR2 FQGNSA. V was pared by 7 bases and J by 1 base, with 8 bases of the junction left unmatched. The CDR3 consists of 15 residues. DNA of the CDR3: TGTGCCAGCAAGGAGGCGGGAGGGCCATCCTACGAGCAGTACTTC. Its translation is CASKEAGGPSYEQYF.

The genes are TRBV6-5 and TRBJ1-2; D might be TRBD1 (5 bases). V was pared by 6 bases and J by 9 bases, with 11 bases between. Germline V gives CDR1 MNHEY, CDR2 SVGAGI. This CDR3 spans 11 amino acids. CDR3 loop: CASSDSSSYTF. The CDR3 nucleotides are TGTGCCAGCAGCGACAGCTCAAGCTACACCTTC.

This clone was seen a few times. The rearrangement joins TRBV30 to TRBJ2-2, with 7 bases fitting TRBD1. Germline loops: CDR1 GTSNPN, CDR2 SVGIG (reference sequence). The CDR3 spans 15 residues. V shed 2 bases, J shed 0 bases, and the junction held 3 bases outside the gene matches. Here the CDR3 reads CAWSRQGANTGELFF. CDR3 DNA: TGTGCCTGGAGTAGACAGGGTGCGAACACCGGGGAGCTGTTTTTT. Full variable domain (rest looked up from reference TRBV30 and TRBJ2-2): SQTIHQWPATLVQPVGSPLSLECTVEGTSNPNLYWYRQAAGRGLQLLFYSVGIGQISSEVPQNLSASRPQDRQFILSSKKLLLSDSGFYLCAWSRQGANTGELFFGEGSRLTVL.

The chain links TRBV19 to TRBJ2-7; D remains unclear. Trimming pared 8 bases from V and 1 base from J, leaving 12 bases between. This CDR3 is built from 13 residues. Germline lookup yields CDR1 LNHDA and CDR2 SQIVND (reference sequence). CDR3 protein: CASRTADSYEQYF. DNA for the CDR3: TGTGCCAGTCGAACGGCGGATTCCTACGAGCAGTACTTC.